Each of the 20 T cell receptor beta chains below was sequenced from the same sample in a study of cytomegalovirus exposure and HLA in healthy donors. It was with 60 Vbeta and 13 Jbeta primers that the PCR ran. The assay was immunoSEQ multiplex PCR, and TCRdb's table has in-frame clones only and misses some. The table includes some 150,000 clones, 75% to 85% detected once. The sequenced sample was PBMCs. The receptors originated from a woman aged 45 to 65 in good health and CMV-seronegative.

The CDR3 spells CASRPRDRVGELFF. In DNA, the CDR3 is TGTGCCAGCAGACCCCGGGACAGGGTTGGGGAGCTGTTTTTT. V usage is TRBV6-6 and J usage is TRBJ2-2, with 9 nucleotides matching TRBD1. V dropped 6 bases and J dropped 8; count of bases not matched to a gene: 7. Germline CDR1 and CDR2: MNHNY and SVGAGI (reference sequence). The CDR3 runs 14 residues.

The chain joins TRBV2 to TRBJ1-2, with 8 nucleotides matching TRBD1. This CDR3 is 15 amino acids long. The germline V gene encodes CDR1 SNHLY and CDR2 FYNNEI. V was clipped by 5 bases and J by 0 bases; unmatched bases: 5. CDR3 sequence reads: CASSRQGNSNYGYTF. CDR3 DNA: TGTGCCAGCAGTCGACAGGGGAACTCTAACTATGGCTACACCTTC. The full variable domain, its missing parts supplied by reference TRBV2 and TRBJ1-2, is EPEVTQTPSHQVTQMGQEVILRCVPISNHLYFYWYRQILGQKVEFLVSFYNNEISEKSEIFDDQFSVERPDGSNFTLKIRSTKLEDSAMYFCASSRQGNSNYGYTFGSGTRLTVV.

The chain links TRBV5-1 to TRBJ1-2; a possible D gene is TRBD1 (6 bases). The CDR3 loop spans 12 amino acids. Per germline, CDR1 SGHRS and CDR2 YFSETQ. V lost 3 bases to trimming and J lost 6 bases, with 9 bases between them. CDR3 nucleotides: TGCGCCAGCAGCTCACAGGGCCATGGCTACACCTTC. Translation: CASSSQGHGYTF.

The chain combines TRBV30 with TRBJ2-1, with 8 bases identical to TRBD1. Trimming cost V 7 bases and J 1 base; bases outside gene matches: 6. This CDR3 has 14 amino acids. Per germline, CDR1 GTSNPN and CDR2 SVGIG (reference sequence). The CDR3 DNA sequence: TGTGCCTTAAACAGGGGGAGTTCCTACAATGAGCAGTTCTTC. It yields the protein CALNRGSSYNEQFF.

The V call is TRBV6-1, the J call TRBJ2-2; TRBD1 might be the D (5 bases). The CDR3 covers 14 residues. From germline, CDR1 is MNHNS and CDR2 SASEGT. The ends were cut back, 2 bases at V and 6 bases at J, with 10 bases in the middle. CDR3 loop: CASSESQGSGELFF. CDR3 sequence (DNA): TGTGCCAGCAGTGAATCTCAGGGCTCCGGGGAGCTGTTTTTT.

CDR3 in amino acids: CASSHDSGTDTQYF. CDR3 DNA: TGTGCCAGCAGCCATGACAGTGGCACAGATACGCAGTATTTT. The chain links TRBV4-2 to TRBJ2-3; tentative D call: TRBD1 (5 bases). Trimming took off 3 bases at V and 1 base at J, with 8 bases between the two ends. The CDR3 has 14 amino acids. Germline V CDR1 and CDR2: LGHNA, YNFKEQ.

The rearrangement joins TRBV7-2 to TRBJ1-2; D ambiguous. Germline loops: CDR1 SGHTA, CDR2 FQGNSA. The CDR3 runs to 15 residues. Trimming removed 2 bases at V and 7 bases at J, with 17 bases between. This CDR3 reads CASSLMGIARGGYTF. For the CDR3, the DNA is TGTGCCAGCAGCTTAATGGGGATCGCTCGGGGTGGCTACACCTTC.

Worth noting for this clone: Compared with germline, one end of the junction differs, possibly owing to a read error. As DNA, the CDR3 is TGTTCCAGCAGCTTAGAAGAGGGGGCCTCCTATGGCTACACCTTC. It yields the protein CSSSLEEGASYGYTF. This chain uses TRBV7-9 with TRBJ1-2, with TRBD1 matching over 7 bases. CDR1 is SEHNR and CDR2 is FQNEAQ in the germline V gene (reference sequence). This CDR3 has 15 amino acids.

The V and J genes are TRBV7-2 and TRBJ2-7, with D unresolved. Germline values: CDR1 SGHTA, CDR2 FQGNSA. The CDR3 contains 12 residues. The ends were cut back, 3 bases at V and 3 bases at J, with 6 bases in the middle. As DNA, the CDR3 is TGTGCCAGCAGCTTTGAGTTCTACGAGCAGTACTTC. It encodes CASSFEFYEQYF.

This clone was recorded only once. The rearrangement uses TRBV19 and TRBJ2-2; 11 bases are shared with TRBD1. This CDR3 comprises 17 residues. V dropped 8 bases and J dropped 6; count of bases not matched to a gene: 14. CDR1 is LNHDA and CDR2 is SQIVND in the germline V gene (reference sequence). The CDR3 sequence: CASGYRDRGIIAGELFF. CDR3 DNA: TGTGCCAGTGGATACCGGGACAGGGGGATTATTGCCGGGGAGCTGTTTTTT.

This chain joins TRBV20-1 and TRBJ1-1, with no clear D. The CDR3 has 11 amino acids. Per germline, CDR1 DFQATT and CDR2 SNEGSKA (reference sequence). The CDR3 region is CSHARKNEAFF. The CDR3 DNA sequence: TGCAGCCACGCTAGGAAAAATGAAGCTTTCTTT.

The V gene is TRBV13, the J gene TRBJ1-3; weak D call: TRBD1 (5 bases). CDR3 length: 15 amino acids. Germline V gives CDR1 PRHDT, CDR2 FYEKMQ (reference sequence). Trimming pared 4 bases from V and 1 base from J, leaving 11 bases between. The CDR3 DNA reads TGTGCCAGCAGCTCGCAGGGATTTTCTGGAAACACCATATATTTT. Encoded protein: CASSSQGFSGNTIYF.

The V and J genes are TRBV5-1 and TRBJ1-2, with D perhaps matching TRBD1 (6 bases). The length of the CDR3 is 16 residues. V dropped 0 bases and J dropped 1 base, with 13 bases sitting between them. Germline V CDR1 and CDR2: SGHRS, YFSETQ. DNA of the CDR3: TGCGCCAGCAGCTTGGCGGACAGAACCCTTAACTATGGCTACACCTTC. Residues: CASSLADRTLNYGYTF.

The rearrangement joins TRBV28 to TRBJ2-7; D unclear. Germline CDR1 reads MDHEN; CDR2 reads SYDVKM. V lost 5 bases and J lost 2, with 4 bases in between. CDR3 length equals 11 residues. The CDR3: CASSNTYEQYF. CDR3 coding DNA: TGTGCCAGCAGTAACACCTACGAGCAGTACTTC.

The DNA of the CDR3 is TGTGCCAGCAGCTTGGCGCGGTTCAATGAGCAGTTCTTC. It is translated as CASSLARFNEQFF. The V gene is TRBV7-7, the J gene TRBJ2-1; D gene ambiguous. The CDR3 has 13 residues. Trimming removed 3 bases from V and 6 bases from J, with 9 bases in between. CDR1 is SSHAT and CDR2 is FNYEAQ in the germline V gene (reference sequence).

V gene TRBV7-8 combines with J gene TRBJ2-7, with a weak D call TRBD2 (6 bases). The CDR3 spans 13 residues. Between the trimmed V and J ends, which lost 4 bases and 5 bases, there was a span of 12 bases. Germline CDR1 and CDR2: SGHVS and FQNEAQ. The CDR3 protein is CASSWGVGDEQYF. DNA of the CDR3: TGTGCCAGCAGCTGGGGGGTGGGCGACGAGCAGTACTTC.

The V gene is TRBV18, the J gene TRBJ1-1; D is perhaps TRBD1 (6 bases). Trimming pared 1 base from V and 3 bases from J, leaving 15 bases between. The germline CDR1 and CDR2 sequences are KGHSH and LQKENI. CDR3 length: 16 residues. The CDR3 coding sequence is TGTGCCAGCTCACCACGAATGGGAGGGGGTGACACTGAAGCTTTCTTT. This sequence encodes CASSPRMGGGDTEAFF.

The genes are TRBV27 and TRBJ2-3; D possibly corresponds to TRBD2 (5 bases). The CDR3 is 17 residues long. The V gene lost 3 bases and the J gene lost 1 base, with 17 bases spanning the gap. Germline CDR1 reads MNHEY; CDR2 reads SMNVEV (reference sequence). The CDR3 region has the DNA TGTGCCAGCAGTTTGGACTCTCCCGAATGGGGCACAGATACGCAGTATTTT. As protein: CASSLDSPEWGTDTQYF.

The V call is TRBV21-1, the J call TRBJ2-3; TRBD2 was called by the table and not checked on the DNA. TRBV21-1 represents a pseudogene. This CDR3 is built from 15 residues. The CDR3 loop is CASSKTGRGTDTQYF. The CDR3 DNA reads as TGTGCCAGCAGCAAGACCGGACGGGGAACAGATACGCAGTATTTT.

The chain uses TRBV11-2 and TRBJ2-2, with D tentatively TRBD1 (5 bases). Trimming left V 1 base short and J 4 bases short, with 10 bases between. Looked up from germline, CDR1 is SGHAT and CDR2 is FQNNGV. The CDR3 covers 15 residues. The CDR3 region has the DNA TGTGCCAGCAGCTTAGCAGGGAAAGGCACCGGGGAGCTGTTTTTT. Residues: CASSLAGKGTGELFF.